A single TCR beta chain is shown here with its context. This sample is part of a study of blood T cell repertoires in COVID-19. Germline CDR1 SGHRS, CDR2 YFSETQ. CDR3 length: 14 residues. V was pared by 4 bases and J by 7 bases, with 14 bases between. In the study's own analysis: Amplification of reference gene primers provided the estimated nucleated cell counts. TCRdb keeps only in-frame clones here, not all; method: immunoSEQ multiplex PCR. V, J and clone size reflect that table, while D and trimming were determined from the DNA. The sample consists of roughly 230,000 clones, roughly four fifths of them appearing once.

The specimen was peripheral blood. The gene calls are TRBV5-1 and TRBJ1-4, with D tentatively TRBD1 (5 bases). The TCR comes from a woman aged 45-65 years with acute or convalescent COVID-19. The CDR3 reads CASSETVTREKLFF. The CDR3 DNA reads as TGCGCCAGCAGCGAGACAGTAACTCGTGAAAAACTGTTTTTT. Drawing the rest from reference TRBV5-1 and TRBJ1-4, the complete variable domain is KAGVTQTPRYLIKTRGQQVTLSCSPISGHRSVSWYQQTPGQGLQFLFEYFSETQRNKGNFPGRFSGRQFSNSRSEMNVSTLELGDSALYLCASSETVTREKLFFGSGTQLSVL.